The 30 T cell receptor beta chains presented below share a single source sample, sequenced in a study of blood T cell repertoires in COVID-19. TCRdb keeps only in-frame clones here, not all; method: immunoSEQ multiplex PCR. The data contain roughly 120,000 clones, 80% to 85% of them singletons. The material sequenced was peripheral blood. The receptors originated from a woman between 70 and 85 years old with acute or convalescent COVID-19.

J is TRBJ2-7 and V is TRBV11-3; no clear D gene. Trimming pared 5 bases from V and 5 bases from J, leaving 16 bases between. Germline CDR1 reads SGHNT; CDR2 reads YENEEA. This CDR3 contains 14 residues. CDR3 in DNA: TGTGCCAGCAGCCGACCGGAGCATTCCAACGAGCAGTACTTC. Translating it yields CASSRPEHSNEQYF.

The sample holds a few counts of this clone. This sample also contains other DNA sequences that code for the same CDR3. The chain links TRBV5-5 to TRBJ2-7; 7 nucleotides agree with TRBD2. There are 12 residues in the CDR3. The V gene's germline CDR1 is SGHKS and CDR2 YYEKEE (reference sequence). V lost 4 bases to trimming and J lost 5 bases; unmatched junction nucleotides: 3. This chain's CDR3 is CASSLTSHEQYF. The CDR3 DNA follows: TGTGCCAGCAGCCTGACTAGCCACGAGCAGTACTTC.

V usage is TRBV5-1 and J usage is TRBJ2-3, with a possible D match to TRBD1 (6 bases). V lost 5 bases and J 3 bases, leaving 13 bases between the germline ends. The CDR3 is 14 residues long. The germline gives CDR1 SGHRS, CDR2 YFSETQ. CDR3 amino acids: CASRITGLTDTQYF. In nucleotides, the CDR3 is TGCGCCAGCAGGATTACAGGGTTAACAGATACGCAGTATTTT.

In its sample, this clone was seen once. The chain combines TRBV9 with TRBJ2-1; D is unclear. V was clipped by 0 bases and J by 1 base, with 11 bases between them. The CDR3 is 16 residues long. Germline CDR1 SGDLS, CDR2 YYNGEE. CDR3 nucleotide sequence: TGTGCCAGCAGCGTAGATATCCGTCGGTCCTACAATGAGCAGTTCTTC. As protein: CASSVDIRRSYNEQFF. The variable domain in full, with the rest retrieved from reference TRBV9 and TRBJ2-1, is DSGVTQTPKHLITATGQRVTLRCSPRSGDLSVYWYQQSLDQGLQFLIQYYNGEERAKGNILERFSAQQFPDLHSELNLSSLELGDSALYFCASSVDIRRSYNEQFFGPGTRLTVL.

The gene calls are TRBV4-1 and TRBJ1-2, with D unresolved. V lost 0 bases and J lost 8, with 16 bases in between. Germline V gives CDR1 MGHRA, CDR2 YSYEKL. The length of the CDR3 is 15 residues. Here the CDR3 DNA reads TGCGCCAGCAGCCAAGAAAGGGCCGCCGGAGGGGGCTACACCTTC. Its protein is CASSQERAAGGGYTF.

This chain joins TRBV7-8 and TRBJ1-5; 9 bases align to TRBD1. The germline V gene has CDR1 SGHVS and CDR2 FQNEAQ. Trimming removed 4 bases from V and 0 bases from J; junction bases left unmatched: 7. CDR3 length: 17 residues. DNA of the CDR3: TGTGCCAGCAGCTCTTGGACAGGGGCGGATAGCAATCAGCCCCAGCATTTT. Protein product: CASSSWTGADSNQPQHF.

This CDR3 reads CASSLGGQQETQYF. In DNA, the CDR3 is TGTGCCAGCAGCTTAGGTGGACAGCAAGAGACCCAGTACTTC. The rearrangement joins TRBV11-3 to TRBJ2-5; the D gene is possibly TRBD1 (6 bases). The CDR3 spans 14 residues. The germline V gene has CDR1 SGHNT and CDR2 YENEEA. The V end was cut by 1 base, the J end by 2 bases, with 8 bases between.

CDR3 sequence (DNA): TGCGCCAGCAGTGATGTTGGGCAGGGTGGTGGGAATGAGCAGTTCTTC. Translated, it gives CASSDVGQGGGNEQFF. This chain links TRBV10-1 with TRBJ2-1; weak D call: TRBD1 (5 bases). V lost 3 bases and J lost 7, with 19 bases in between. The germline V gene has CDR1 WNHNN and CDR2 SYGVQD (reference sequence). This CDR3 region has 16 residues.

V usage is TRBV9 and J usage is TRBJ2-5; the D gene is possibly TRBD2 (5 bases). Germline loops: CDR1 SGDLS, CDR2 YYNGEE. V was cut by 0 bases and J by 0 bases, with 6 bases left in between. This CDR3 has 14 residues. As DNA, the CDR3 is TGTGCCAGCAGCGTAGCGGGATACCAAGAGACCCAGTACTTC. Its protein is CASSVAGYQETQYF.

This chain uses TRBV9 with TRBJ1-3, with D maybe TRBD1 (5 bases). The germline gives CDR1 SGDLS, CDR2 YYNGEE. V was pared by 4 bases and J by 1 base, with 15 bases between. This CDR3 comprises 16 residues. CDR3 nucleotides: TGTGCCAGCAGCCCGAGGACACTCGGTTCTGGAAACACCATATATTTT. Its protein is CASSPRTLGSGNTIYF. The variable domain in full, completed from reference TRBV9 and TRBJ1-3, reads DSGVTQTPKHLITATGQRVTLRCSPRSGDLSVYWYQQSLDQGLQFLIQYYNGEERAKGNILERFSAQQFPDLHSELNLSSLELGDSALYFCASSPRTLGSGNTIYFGEGSWLTVV.

The gene calls are TRBV5-1 and TRBJ2-3, with a possible D match to TRBD1 (6 bases). V was pared by 0 bases and J by 0 bases, with 11 bases between. Germline assignment: CDR1 SGHRS and CDR2 YFSETQ. This CDR3 region has 16 residues. The CDR3: CASSLEGVISTDTQYF. CDR3 sequence (DNA): TGCGCCAGCAGCTTGGAGGGGGTTATTAGCACAGATACGCAGTATTTT.

In its sample, this clone was seen a few times. The genes are TRBV29-1 and TRBJ1-1, with 9 bases that match TRBD1. With 6 bases clipped from V and 1 base from J, the junction kept 3 bases outside the gene matches. CDR1 SQVTM and CDR2 ANQGSEA come from the germline V gene. The CDR3 spans 13 residues. The CDR3 DNA reads as TGCAGCGTCCCGGGACAGGGGAACACTGAAGCTTTCTTT. It codes for CSVPGQGNTEAFF.

This sequence joins TRBV19 and TRBJ2-7, with 10 bases matching TRBD1. This CDR3 region has 15 residues. Trimming removed 5 bases from V and 3 bases from J; junction bases left unmatched: 7. Germline CDR1 and CDR2: LNHDA and SQIVND (reference sequence). This CDR3 reads CASSPEGTGDYEQYF. CDR3 in DNA: TGTGCCAGTAGTCCTGAGGGGACAGGGGACTACGAGCAGTACTTC.

CDR3 nucleotide sequence: TGTGCCAGCAGTTACGATCCCCTCGGGGAGCAGTACTTC. Protein sequence: CASSYDPLGEQYF. The rearrangement uses TRBV6-5 and TRBJ2-7; unclear D gene. Germline V gene sequence: CDR1 MNHEY, CDR2 SVGAGI. This CDR3 is built from 13 residues. V was clipped by 2 bases and J by 7 bases, with 12 bases between them.

The chain recombines TRBV5-4 with TRBJ1-1; 9 positions agree with TRBD1. The V gene end was trimmed by 5 bases and the J gene end by 5 bases; junction bases not matched to a gene: 7. Germline CDR1 SGHNT, CDR2 YYREEE (reference sequence). This CDR3 has 14 amino acids. The CDR3 here is CASSPLQGATEAFF. The DNA for the CDR3 is TGTGCCAGCAGTCCATTACAGGGGGCTACTGAAGCTTTCTTT.

The chain joins TRBV27 to TRBJ2-7; TRBD1 aligns across 9 bases. After removal of 4 bases from V and 3 bases from J, the junction contained 7 bases not matched to a gene. The CDR3 length is 15 residues. Germline V CDR1 and CDR2: MNHEY, SMNVEV (reference sequence). The CDR3 reads CASSYDPTGGYEQYF. The CDR3 DNA is TGTGCCAGCAGTTATGACCCGACAGGGGGCTACGAGCAGTACTTC.

The chain has TRBV27 and TRBJ2-7; perhaps TRBD1 as D (6 bases). The CDR3 is 13 amino acids. With 3 bases removed from V and 2 bases from J, the gap between germline ends came to 8 bases. Germline CDR1 MNHEY, CDR2 SMNVEV (reference sequence). The CDR3 DNA follows: TGTGCCAGCAGTTTTCGACAGGCCTACGAGCAGTACTTC. Encoded protein: CASSFRQAYEQYF.

The chain couples TRBV27 to TRBJ2-3; no definite D call. Germline V lookup: CDR1 MNHEY, CDR2 SMNVEV (reference sequence). V was shortened by 7 bases and J by 0 bases, with 14 bases between the two germline ends. CDR3 length equals 15 residues. The CDR3 protein is CASKSRSFSTDTQYF. The CDR3 nucleotides are TGTGCCAGCAAAAGCCGGTCCTTTAGCACAGATACGCAGTATTTT.

The chain has TRBV7-9 and TRBJ2-3; D perhaps matches TRBD2 (6 bases). The length of the CDR3 is 18 residues. Germline loops: CDR1 SEHNR, CDR2 FQNEAQ (reference sequence). V was clipped by 2 bases and J by 0 bases, with 18 bases between them. The CDR3, as DNA: TGTGCCAGCAGCTTACCGCTGGCACAAGGAGGGAGCACAGATACGCAGTATTTT. Its translation is CASSLPLAQGGSTDTQYF.

In its sample, this clone was seen once. The chain has TRBV6-5 and TRBJ2-1; D might be TRBD2 (6 bases). The CDR3 length is 11 residues. Germline lookup yields CDR1 MNHEY and CDR2 SVGAGI. V was trimmed by 6 bases and J by 13 bases, leaving 13 bases between them. This CDR3 is CASRLGRHQFF. DNA for the CDR3: TGTGCCAGCAGACTCGGGAGACATCAGTTCTTC.

This clone is a singleton in its sample. The J gene is TRBJ1-2, the V gene TRBV4-1; the D is unclear. Germline-derived CDR1 and CDR2 are MGHRA and YSYEKL. The V and J ends lost 2 bases and 0 bases respectively, with 13 bases between them. CDR3 size: 16 residues. The CDR3 nucleotides read TGCGCCAGCAGCCAATCCATAAGCGTTCCTAACTATGGCTACACCTTC. Amino acids: CASSQSISVPNYGYTF.

This chain uses TRBV4-2 with TRBJ2-2, with a weak D call TRBD2 (5 bases). V dropped 0 bases and J dropped 7 bases, with 9 bases sitting between them. This CDR3 spans 14 amino acids. The V gene's germline CDR1 is LGHNA and CDR2 YNFKEQ. CDR3 residues: CASSQDPGNGELFF. The CDR3 DNA reads as TGTGCCAGCAGCCAAGATCCCGGGAACGGGGAGCTGTTTTTT.

The chain employs TRBV6-2 or TRBV6-3 and TRBJ2-1; 14 positions agree with TRBD2. CDR3 length equals 17 residues. The junction had 8 bases not matched to a gene; V was cut back by 6 bases and J by 4 bases. The germline V gene encodes CDR1 MNHEY and CDR2 SVGEGT. The CDR3 is CASSRRLAGGPYNEQFF. Written as DNA, the CDR3 is TGTGCCAGCAGCCGCCGACTAGCGGGAGGGCCGTACAATGAGCAGTTCTTC.

Only one count was recorded for this clone. CDR3 nucleotides: TGTGCCAGCAGACTGGACAGGGGGGCCTACGAGCAGTACTTC. Translated: CASRLDRGAYEQYF. The chain links TRBV6-5 to TRBJ2-7; TRBD1 matches 10 bases. J lost 2 bases, V lost 6 bases, and 4 bases had no gene match. Germline CDR1 and CDR2: MNHEY and SVGAGI. This CDR3 region has 14 residues.

The genes are TRBV24-1 and TRBJ2-2, with a possible D match to TRBD2 (6 bases). This CDR3 spans 13 amino acids. CDR1 KGHDR and CDR2 SFDVKD come from the germline V gene. The ends were cut back, 8 bases at V and 4 bases at J, with 10 bases in the middle. CDR3 nucleotides: TGTGCCACCATGGAACTAGCCACCGGGGAGCTGTTTTTT. Amino acids: CATMELATGELFF.

V and J are TRBV6-5 and TRBJ2-3, with 7 positions matching TRBD1. Trimming took 6 bases from V and 2 from J; bases not matched to a gene: 5. This CDR3 spans 14 amino acids. The germline V gene encodes CDR1 MNHEY and CDR2 SVGAGI. In DNA form, the CDR3 reads TGTGCCAGCAGCCGGGACAGAAACACAGATACGCAGTATTTT. Encoded protein: CASSRDRNTDTQYF.

In this sample, this clone turned up a few times. The chain uses TRBV10-2 and TRBJ1-2; D is possibly TRBD1 (5 bases). Deletions cut 8 bases from V and 4 bases from J, with 14 bases between. This CDR3 region has 13 residues. Germline V gives CDR1 WSHSY, CDR2 SAAADI. The CDR3 DNA reads as TGCGCCAGCGGGTTAGGAGGGGTCTATGGCTACACCTTC. Encoded protein: CASGLGGVYGYTF.

The gene calls are TRBV11-2 and TRBJ2-1; TRBD2 aligns across 7 bases. The junction had 6 bases not matched to a gene; V was cut back by 0 bases and J by 7 bases. Germline V lookup: CDR1 SGHAT, CDR2 FQNNGV. The CDR3 is made up of 15 amino acids. This CDR3 is CASSLEVGGRNEQFF. The CDR3, as DNA: TGTGCCAGCAGCTTAGAAGTGGGCGGGAGAAATGAGCAGTTCTTC.

The rearrangement joins TRBV6-5 to TRBJ2-5, with TRBD1 as a possible D gene (6 bases). The ends were cut back, 8 bases at V and 5 bases at J, with 15 bases in the middle. The CDR3 spans 13 residues. The germline CDR1 and CDR2 sequences are MNHEY and SVGAGI. CDR3 loop: CASANTRGETQYF. The CDR3 region has the DNA TGTGCCAGCGCGAACACGAGGGGGGAGACCCAGTACTTC.

This chain connects TRBV3-1 (or the pseudogene TRBV3-2) to TRBJ1-4; the D gene is possibly TRBD1 (6 bases). The germline gives CDR1 LGHDT, CDR2 YNNKEL (reference sequence). V shed 1 base and J shed 8 bases, with 11 bases lying between them. The CDR3 loop spans 14 amino acids. The CDR3 loop reads CASSQAGVGEKLFF. CDR3 in DNA: TGTGCCAGCAGCCAAGCAGGGGTGGGCGAAAAACTGTTTTTT.